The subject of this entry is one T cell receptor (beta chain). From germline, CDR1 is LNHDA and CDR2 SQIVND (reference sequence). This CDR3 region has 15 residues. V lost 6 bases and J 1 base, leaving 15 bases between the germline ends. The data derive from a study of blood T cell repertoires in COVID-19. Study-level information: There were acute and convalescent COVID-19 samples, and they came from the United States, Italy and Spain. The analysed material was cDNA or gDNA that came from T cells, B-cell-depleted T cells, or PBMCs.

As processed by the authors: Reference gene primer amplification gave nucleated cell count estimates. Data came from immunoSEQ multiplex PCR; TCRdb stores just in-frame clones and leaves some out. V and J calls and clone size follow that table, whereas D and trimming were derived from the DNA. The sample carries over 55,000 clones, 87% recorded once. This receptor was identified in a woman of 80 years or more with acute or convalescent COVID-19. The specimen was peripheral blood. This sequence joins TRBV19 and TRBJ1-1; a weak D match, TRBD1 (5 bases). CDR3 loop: CASRPEGRANTEAFF. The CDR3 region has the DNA TGTGCCAGTAGACCGGAGGGCAGGGCGAACACTGAAGCTTTCTTT.